The entry below gives a single T cell receptor beta chain sequence along with its context. Antigen unknown. This specimen belongs to a study of CD8+CD57+ T cells in acquired aplastic anemia. Across the whole study: Sorted CD4+ plus CD8+ cells gave DNA averaging roughly 3.2 ug. The average read count for CD4+ cells in healthy donors was about 9.9 million.

The template for TCR beta VDJ and CDR3 sequence profiling was genomic DNA. TCRdb reanalysed the reads using MiXCR and keeps one entry per CDR3 protein. The data contain about 100,000 distinct CDR3 sequences, around 53% of them singletons. Study-level findings and limits: CD8+ Simpson's diversity did not differ significantly between patients and controls.

In germline, CDR1 is SNHLY, CDR2 FYNNEI. The CDR3 totals 13 residues. The V segment lost 6 bases and the J segment 8 bases; nucleotides outside the gene matches: 9. The rearrangement links TRBV2 to TRBJ1-1; TRBD1 agrees at 7 bases. The sample was sorted CD4+, CD8+, or CD8+CD57+ T cells (not recorded which) from PBMCs. The TCR sequence derives from a human donor in good health, serving as a control. The CDR3 DNA follows: TGTGCCAGCAGAGGGACAGCGTTCCTGGAAGCTTTCTTT. Translating gives CASRGTAFLEAFF.